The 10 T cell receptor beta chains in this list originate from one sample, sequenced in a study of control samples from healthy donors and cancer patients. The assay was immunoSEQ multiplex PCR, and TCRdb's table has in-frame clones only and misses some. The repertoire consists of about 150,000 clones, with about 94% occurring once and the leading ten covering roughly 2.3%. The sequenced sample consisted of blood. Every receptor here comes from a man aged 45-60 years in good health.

CDR3 in amino acids: CASSLPETGISNEQFF. The CDR3 DNA reads TGCGCCAGCAGCTTGCCCGAGACAGGGATTTCGAATGAGCAGTTCTTC. V and J are TRBV5-1 and TRBJ2-1; 7 bases are a match to TRBD1. The CDR3 sequence is 16 residues long. Germline V gene lookup returns CDR1 SGHRS and CDR2 YFSETQ. Trimming cost V 1 base and J 7 bases; bases outside gene matches: 11.

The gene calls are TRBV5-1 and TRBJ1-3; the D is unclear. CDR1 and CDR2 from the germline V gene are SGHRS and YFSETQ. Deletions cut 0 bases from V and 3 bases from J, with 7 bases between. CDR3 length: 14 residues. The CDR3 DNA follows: TGCGCCAGCAGCTTGGAAGGGAATGGAAACACCATATATTTT. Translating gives CASSLEGNGNTIYF.

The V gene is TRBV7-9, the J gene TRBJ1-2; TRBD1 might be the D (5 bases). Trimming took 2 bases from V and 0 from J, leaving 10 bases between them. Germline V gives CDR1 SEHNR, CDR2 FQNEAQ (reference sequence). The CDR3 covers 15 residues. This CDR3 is CASSLSPGSNYGYTF. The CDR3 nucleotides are TGTGCCAGCAGCTTATCCCCAGGGTCTAACTATGGCTACACCTTC.

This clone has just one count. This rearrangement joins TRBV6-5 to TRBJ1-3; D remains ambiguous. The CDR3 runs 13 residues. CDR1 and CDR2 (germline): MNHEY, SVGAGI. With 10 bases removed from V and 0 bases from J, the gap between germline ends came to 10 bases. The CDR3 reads CATQWNSGNTIYF. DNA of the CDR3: TGTGCCACCCAGTGGAACTCTGGAAACACCATATATTTT.

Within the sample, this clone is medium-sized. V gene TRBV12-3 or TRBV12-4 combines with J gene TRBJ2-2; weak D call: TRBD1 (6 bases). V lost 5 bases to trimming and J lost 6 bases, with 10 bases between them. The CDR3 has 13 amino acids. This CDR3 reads CASSPQGSGELFF. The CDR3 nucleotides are TGTGCCAGCAGTCCACAGGGATCCGGGGAGCTGTTTTTT.

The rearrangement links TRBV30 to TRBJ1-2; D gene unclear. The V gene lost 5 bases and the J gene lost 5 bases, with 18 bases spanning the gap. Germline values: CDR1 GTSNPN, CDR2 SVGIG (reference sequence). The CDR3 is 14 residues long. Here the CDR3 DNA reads TGTGCCTGGCAATGGAGAGGATCTTTATATGGCTACACCTTC. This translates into CAWQWRGSLYGYTF.

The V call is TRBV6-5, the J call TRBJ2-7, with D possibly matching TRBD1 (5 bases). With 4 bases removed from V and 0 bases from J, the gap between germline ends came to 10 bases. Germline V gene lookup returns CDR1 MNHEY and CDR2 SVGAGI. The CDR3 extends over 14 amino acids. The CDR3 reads CASSLGRSSYEQYF. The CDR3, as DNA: TGTGCCAGCAGTTTGGGGCGGAGCTCCTACGAGCAGTACTTC.

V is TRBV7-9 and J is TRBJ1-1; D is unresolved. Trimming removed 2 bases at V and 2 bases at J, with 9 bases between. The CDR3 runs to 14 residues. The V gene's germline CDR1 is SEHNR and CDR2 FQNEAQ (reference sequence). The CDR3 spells CASSLTGINTEAFF. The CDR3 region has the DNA TGTGCCAGCAGCTTAACCGGGATCAACACTGAAGCTTTCTTT.

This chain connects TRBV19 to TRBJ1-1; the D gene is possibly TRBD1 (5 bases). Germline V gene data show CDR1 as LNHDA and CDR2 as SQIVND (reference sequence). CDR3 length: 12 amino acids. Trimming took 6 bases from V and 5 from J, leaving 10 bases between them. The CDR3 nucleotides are TGTGCCAGTAGCAGGGTTTCAACTGAAGCTTTCTTT. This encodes CASSRVSTEAFF.

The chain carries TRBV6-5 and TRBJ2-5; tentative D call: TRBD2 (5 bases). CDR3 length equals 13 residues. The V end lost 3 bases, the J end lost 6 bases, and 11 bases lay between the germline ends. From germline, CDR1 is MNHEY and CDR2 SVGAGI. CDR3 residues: CASSYVGEKTQYF. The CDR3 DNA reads TGTGCCAGCAGTTATGTGGGAGAGAAGACCCAGTACTTC.